The clone carrying this T cell receptor (beta chain) appeared a few times. The target antigen is unknown. The sample comes from a study of CD8 T cells in ankylosing spondylitis. Study results and caveats: Earlier authors reported some of these motif variants in reactive arthritis synovial fluid and blood. With a CD8+ phenotype, disease-linked clones were relatively rare in peripheral blood. Within matched ankylosing spondylitis synovial fluid, disease-linked clones were reportedly significantly enriched. What appeared characteristic of ankylosing spondylitis blood was a TCR beta motif of several highly homologous variants.

In making TCR beta libraries, quantitative 5'-RACE with molecular barcodes was used. From the 5' RACE reads, TCRdb called clonotypes with MiXCR, one entry per CDR3 protein. Of approximately 540,000 distinct CDR3 sequences in the sample, 12% were seen once. CDR1 and CDR2 (germline): MNHNY, SVGAGI (reference sequence). The CDR3 is 13 residues long. The ends were cut back, 9 bases at V and 0 bases at J, with 6 bases in the middle. The clonotype was recovered from a male donor with ankylosing spondylitis. What was sequenced was blood, either unsorted or a sorted T cell fraction (not recorded which). The chain uses TRBV6-6 and TRBJ1-6, with unresolved D. The CDR3 sequence is CASTSSYNSPLHF. The CDR3 DNA follows: TGTGCCAGTACGAGCTCCTATAATTCACCCCTCCACTTT.